The rows below give T cell receptor beta chains drawn from one sample of a study of cytomegalovirus exposure and HLA in healthy donors. The repertoire was sequenced with immunoSEQ multiplex PCR; TCRdb's copy has only in-frame clones and lacks some. The sample lists under 200,000 clones; 77% were seen once. The sequencing sample was made of PBMCs. These receptors came from a man aged 50 or older in good health and CMV-seropositive. Each CDR3 is given with its conserved first and last residue. D genes are given only for firm matches. The size field is filled for only some rows; it gives once, few, many or a size class.

J gene	D gene	V gene	clone size	CDR3 DNA	CDR3 protein
TRBJ2-3	.	TRBV5-1	.	TGCGCCAGCACCAGGCCCCCTGGGGATACGCAGTATTTT	CASTRPPGDTQYF
TRBJ1-2	.	TRBV6-1	.	TGTGCCAGCAGTGACCACACCACAGGGAACTATGGCTACACCTTC	CASSDHTTGNYGYTF
TRBJ2-1	TRBD2	TRBV7-2	.	TGTGCCAGCAGCTTAGGCTTCCTGGCTAGCGGGACGGTGGAGCAGTTCTTC	CASSLGFLASGTVEQFF
TRBJ2-3	.	TRBV6-4	.	TGTGCCAGCAGTGAGCGTTACTCAGATACGCAGTATTTT	CASSERYSDTQYF
TRBJ2-7	.	TRBV4-3	.	TGCGCCAGCAGCCAAGCTCCTAGCGACACCTACGAGCAGTACTTC	CASSQAPSDTYEQYF
TRBJ2-1	.	TRBV7-6	.	TGTGCCAGCAGCTTAGCGGGGGGGCCCTTTTCGAATGAGCAGTTCTTC	CASSLAGGPFSNEQFF
TRBJ2-7	TRBD1	TRBV10-3	.	TGTGCCATCAGTGGGACAGGCTACGAGCAGTACTTC	CAISGTGYEQYF
TRBJ1-1	.	TRBV7-9	.	TGTGCCAGCAGCTTCAGGAACACTGAAGCTTTCTTT	CASSFRNTEAFF
TRBJ2-2	.	TRBV5-1	few	TGCGCCAGCAGCTCGACCGGGGAGCTGTTTTTT	CASSSTGELFF
TRBJ2-7	.	TRBV5-1	.	TGCGCCAGCAGCTTGGCCGGGAGCTCCTACGAGCAGTACTTC	CASSLAGSSYEQYF
TRBJ2-1	TRBD1	TRBV7-3	once	TGTGCCAGCAGCGCTGACAGGGGAGGTTACAATGAGCAGTTCTTC	CASSADRGGYNEQFF
TRBJ2-5	.	TRBV5-6	.	TGTGCCACTTCCTCATCGGGGGTGATTCAAGAGACCCAGTACTTC	CATSSSGVIQETQYF
TRBJ1-1	.	TRBV6-6	.	TGTGCCAGCAGTTACGGGGGGGAGAACACTGAAGCTTTCTTT	CASSYGGENTEAFF
TRBJ1-1	TRBD1	TRBV5-4	.	TGTGCCAGCAGCTTGACTGGACAGGGATACACTGAAGCTTTCTTT	CASSLTGQGYTEAFF
TRBJ2-1	TRBD1	TRBV18	.	TGTGCCAGCTCACCACGGACAGGCTTCCCCAATGAGCAGTTCTTC	CASSPRTGFPNEQFF
TRBJ2-7	.	TRBV6-1	few	TGTGCCAGCATGCAGGGGCTGGCCGAGCAGTACTTC	CASMQGLAEQYF
TRBJ1-1	.	TRBV6-1	.	TGTGCCAGCAGTGAATTGGGGGGTAGGTTTCGTGGCAACACTGAAGCTTTCTTT	CASSELGGRFRGNTEAFF
TRBJ2-4	TRBD1	TRBV4-3	.	TGCGCCAGCAGCCAAGCTGAGACAGGGGGAAGGTTC	CASSQAETGGRF
TRBJ1-2	.	TRBV20-1	.	TGCAGTGCTAGTGCAGACTATGGCTACACCTTC	CSASADYGYTF
TRBJ2-5	.	TRBV28	.	TGTGCCAGCACCCTTAGCCCTAGCTGGGAGACCCAGTACTTC	CASTLSPSWETQYF
TRBJ2-5	.	TRBV6-5	.	TGTGCCAGCAGTCGGAAGAGGGAGACCCAGTACTTC	CASSRKRETQYF
TRBJ2-1	TRBD2	TRBV2	few	TGTGCCAGCAGTTCGACTAGCGGGGGAATCAACAATGAGCAGTTCTTC	CASSSTSGGINNEQFF
TRBJ2-7	.	TRBV15	few	TGTGCCACCAGCAGAGAAGGGGCTAGCTCCTACGAGCAGTACTTC	CATSREGASSYEQYF
TRBJ2-7	TRBD1	TRBV11-3	.	TGTGCCAGCAGCCCCCCGACAGGGGACCACGAGCAGTACTTC	CASSPPTGDHEQYF
TRBJ2-2	TRBD2	TRBV9	.	TGTGCCAGCAGCGTAGAGACAGCGGGGGGGCGCAGGCCCGGGGAGCTGTTTTTT	CASSVETAGGRRPGELFF
TRBJ2-2	TRBD1	TRBV5-6	.	TGTGCCAGCAGCCGGGACAGGGGGCACACCGGGGAGCTGTTTTTT	CASSRDRGHTGELFF
TRBJ2-1	.	TRBV10-3	.	TGTGCCATCAGCGGGGGGTCCGACAGGGGATCCTACAATGAGCAGTTCTTC	CAISGGSDRGSYNEQFF
TRBJ2-5	.	TRBV4-2	.	TGTGCCAGCAGCCAAGATGGAGCAATGGAGACCCAGTACTTC	CASSQDGAMETQYF
TRBJ2-2	.	TRBV14	.	TGTGCCAGCAGCCAAGTAGGGGGACCCATCCTCGGGGAGCTGTTTTTT	CASSQVGGPILGELFF
TRBJ2-6	.	TRBV7-7	few	TGTGCCAGCAGCCCCGGGGTTGGGGCCAACGTCCTGACTTTC	CASSPGVGANVLTF
TRBJ2-5	TRBD1	TRBV19	.	TGTGCCAGTAGTATTCCAGGGGGCGGGCAAGAGACCCAGTACTTC	CASSIPGGGQETQYF
TRBJ2-2	.	TRBV10-1	.	TGCGCCGCATCAGATCTGAACACCGGGGAGCTGTTTTTT	CAASDLNTGELFF
TRBJ2-5	TRBD2	TRBV25-1	.	TGTGCCAGCAGTGCGGCTAGCGGGGCGGATTGGAAAGAGACCCAGTACTTC	CASSAASGADWKETQYF
TRBJ1-2	TRBD1	TRBV2	.	TGTGCCAGCAGGGGACAGGGGCGCTATGGCTACACCTTC	CASRGQGRYGYTF
TRBJ1-4	.	TRBV19	.	TGTGCCAGTAGAACCCCCGGAGACGTGGGGGGTAATGAAAAACTGTTTTTT	CASRTPGDVGGNEKLFF
TRBJ2-2	.	TRBV2	.	TGTGCCAGCAGCGAGCGGCGATCGAACACCGGGGAGCTGTTTTTT	CASSERRSNTGELFF
TRBJ2-3	.	TRBV30	.	TGTGCCTGGAGTGTACTAGAGTACTGGGTCGCAGATACGCAGTATTTT	CAWSVLEYWVADTQYF
TRBJ2-1	TRBD2	TRBV9	.	TGTGCCAGCAGCTTCCGGACTAGCTACAATGAGCAGTTCTTC	CASSFRTSYNEQFF
TRBJ1-5	TRBD1	TRBV19	.	TGTGCCAGTACCTTACACTACAGGGGGAATCAGCCCCAGCATTTT	CASTLHYRGNQPQHF
TRBJ1-1	.	TRBV19	.	TGTGCCAGTAGTCACTCCGGGGGAATGACTGAAGCTTTCTTT	CASSHSGGMTEAFF
TRBJ2-3	TRBD1	TRBV29-1	.	TGCAGCGTCGCCGGACAGGGTAGTAGCACAGATACGCAGTATTTT	CSVAGQGSSTDTQYF
TRBJ1-1	.	TRBV4-1	.	TGCGCCAGCAGCCAAGATAACAGAAACACTGAAGCTTTCTTT	CASSQDNRNTEAFF
TRBJ2-3	TRBD2	TRBV10-2	few	TGCGCTATCAGCCTAGGTAGCGGGGTCACAGATACGCAGTATTTT	CAISLGSGVTDTQYF
TRBJ1-5	.	TRBV7-2	.	TGTGCCAGCAGCTTAGGAGATGCGGGGGGCCAGCCCCAGCATTTT	CASSLGDAGGQPQHF
TRBJ2-7	TRBD1	TRBV7-3	.	TGTGCCAGCAGCATTATGGGGCCGGGACAGGGTAACTACGAGCAGTACTTC	CASSIMGPGQGNYEQYF
TRBJ1-2	TRBD1	TRBV5-1	.	TGCGCCAGCAGCCTTGGACAGGGAGCGAATGGCTACACCTTC	CASSLGQGANGYTF
TRBJ2-2	.	TRBV6-6	.	TGTGCCGCGGGGCCGCAGGACACCGGGGAGCTGTTTTTT	CAAGPQDTGELFF
TRBJ1-4	TRBD1	TRBV18	.	TGTGCCAGCTCAGCCGGGACAGCAAATGAAAAACTGTTTTTT	CASSAGTANEKLFF
TRBJ1-2	.	TRBV30	.	TGTGCCTGGAGTGTACAGTATGGCTACACCTTC	CAWSVQYGYTF
TRBJ2-2	.	TRBV28	few	TGTGCCACATGGTCTACAGGAAACACCGGGGAGCTGTTTTTT	CATWSTGNTGELFF
TRBJ1-3	.	TRBV6-5	.	TGTGCCAGCGCCCAGAATAATGCCGGAAACACCATATATTTT	CASAQNNAGNTIYF
TRBJ1-4	TRBD1	TRBV5-1	.	TGCGCCAGCAGAGTAACAGGGGGCGTGTCTACTGAAAAACTGTTTTTT	CASRVTGGVSTEKLFF
TRBJ2-5	.	TRBV4-1	few	TGCGCCAGCAGCCAAGTCAGCCAAGAGACCCAGTACTTC	CASSQVSQETQYF
TRBJ1-4	TRBD1	TRBV18	.	TGTGCCAGCTCCCGGGACAGAAATGAAAAACTGTTTTTT	CASSRDRNEKLFF
TRBJ1-5	.	TRBV27	.	TGTGCCAGCAGTTTTCAGGGGTTAAATCAGCCCCAGCATTTT	CASSFQGLNQPQHF
TRBJ2-3	.	TRBV10-3	.	TGTGCCATCAGTGAGCAAAGCTTGGGCACAGATACGCAGTATTTT	CAISEQSLGTDTQYF
TRBJ1-2	.	TRBV18	.	TGTGCCAGCTCACCAGAGGAAGGTGGCTACACCTTC	CASSPEEGGYTF
TRBJ2-3	TRBD2	TRBV7-2	.	TGTGCCAGCAGCTCCGGGACTAGCGGCACAGATACGCAGTATTTT	CASSSGTSGTDTQYF
TRBJ2-5	.	TRBV19	.	TGTGCCAGTAGTACACTAGGGGAGACCCAGTACTTC	CASSTLGETQYF
TRBJ1-5	.	TRBV6-1	.	TGTGCCAGCAGTGACGGGACATGGGGCAATCAGCCCCAGCATTTT	CASSDGTWGNQPQHF